This T cell receptor (beta chain) was recorded in a study of siplizumab effects on memory and regulatory T cells. Here immunoSEQ multiplex PCR was the method, and the copy in TCRdb shows in-frame clones only, minus some. The data contain about 100,000 clones, 92% of them singletons. The V gene's germline CDR1 is ENHRY and CDR2 SYGVKD. The CDR3 extends over 16 amino acids. J was trimmed by 0 bases and V by 5 bases; bases with no gene match: 8. The chain employs TRBV10-3 and TRBJ2-7, with TRBD2 matching over 9 bases. The specimen sequenced was CD4+ T cells sorted from blood. The sequence derives from a human donor in good health. The CDR3 sequence is CAISLMETSGSYEQYF. CDR3 DNA: TGTGCCATCAGTCTCATGGAGACTAGCGGCTCCTACGAGCAGTACTTC.